Shown below are 14 T cell receptor beta chains from a single sample sequenced in a study of monozygotic twins with inflammatory bowel disease. TCRdb reprocessed the 5' RACE reads and reports one entry per CDR3 protein, with no DNA. Recorded for this sample: 93,000 or so distinct CDR3 sequences. The sequencing input was blood. These receptors originate from a human donor with ulcerative colitis or Crohn's disease, or a healthy co-twin of an affected twin (not recorded which).

V is TRBV12-3 or TRBV12-4 and J is TRBJ1-5; TCRdb outputs TRBD1, but without DNA this stays unchecked. This CDR3 comprises 15 residues. The CDR3 region is CASRNGGSSNQPQHF.

This chain connects TRBV11-2 to TRBJ2-1; the TCRdb D gene call, TRBD1, has no DNA to confirm it. CDR1 and CDR2 (germline): SGHAT, FQNNGV. This CDR3 comprises 18 residues. CDR3 sequence: CASSLYLRGGSSYNEQFF.

The rearrangement uses TRBV12-3 or TRBV12-4 and TRBJ2-3; TCRdb designates TRBD2, a call that cannot be tested without DNA. CDR3 length: 14 amino acids. The chain's CDR3 is CASSKDSGADTQYF.

The V call is TRBV15, the J call TRBJ2-3; TCRdb indicates TRBD1, and absent DNA this call remains unverified. The CDR3 sequence is 14 residues long. CDR1 and CDR2 (germline): LNHNV, YYDKDF (reference sequence). This CDR3 is CATSRTGNTDTQYF.

This sequence joins TRBV30 and TRBJ1-1; the TCRdb D gene call, TRBD1, has no DNA to confirm it. The CDR3 loop spans 13 amino acids. Germline values: CDR1 GTSNPN, CDR2 SVGIG (reference sequence). CDR3 in amino acids: CAWSVRGVAEAFF.

The gene calls are TRBV20-1 and TRBJ2-1; the TCRdb call, TRBD2, lacks DNA for checking. The CDR3 loop spans 13 amino acids. In germline, CDR1 is DFQATT, CDR2 SNEGSKA (reference sequence). The CDR3 protein is CSAVAGGGNEQFF.

This chain links TRBV7-2 with TRBJ2-3; TCRdb indicates TRBD1, and absent DNA this call remains unverified. The germline V gene has CDR1 SGHTA and CDR2 FQGNSA. The CDR3 sequence is 15 residues long. The CDR3 spells CASSLISGATDTQYF.

The gene calls are TRBV20-1 and TRBJ2-3; the TRBD2 assignment by TCRdb is unverifiable without DNA. The CDR3 extends over 15 amino acids. The germline V gene encodes CDR1 DFQATT and CDR2 SNEGSKA (reference sequence). CDR3 amino acids: CSARPPSRQGDTQYF.

V is TRBV6-5 and J is TRBJ2-7. CDR3 size: 15 residues. CDR1 MNHEY and CDR2 SVGAGI come from the germline V gene. CDR3 in amino acids: CASSYQTASSGKQYF.

The V gene is TRBV6-5, the J gene TRBJ2-5; TCRdb designates TRBD1, a call that cannot be tested without DNA. Looked up from germline, CDR1 is MNHEY and CDR2 is SVGAGI. The CDR3 extends over 14 amino acids. Here the CDR3 reads CASSYWGAGETQYF.

The chain couples TRBV20-1 to TRBJ2-5; the TRBD2 assignment by TCRdb is unverifiable without DNA. Germline V gene data show CDR1 as DFQATT and CDR2 as SNEGSKA (reference sequence). The CDR3 loop spans 13 amino acids. CDR3 amino acids: CSAPRAGGETQYF.

The chain links TRBV6-6 to TRBJ1-2; TCRdb gives TRBD1 as the D gene, but with no DNA this cannot be confirmed. Germline V gene sequence: CDR1 MNHNY, CDR2 SVGAGI (reference sequence). CDR3 length equals 14 residues. The CDR3 here is CASSSSGGGYGYTF.

CDR3 amino acids: CASSFSPELAGSGELFF. The V gene is TRBV7-3, the J gene TRBJ2-2; TCRdb's D gene call, TRBD2, goes unchecked for lack of DNA. Germline CDR1 and CDR2: SGHTA and FQGTGA. The CDR3 consists of 17 residues.

The V call is TRBV20-1, the J call TRBJ1-5. This CDR3 comprises 17 residues. Germline V gene data show CDR1 as DFQATT and CDR2 as SNEGSKA (reference sequence). This CDR3 reads CSARARLEHSLYQPQHF.